Each of the 30 T cell receptor beta chains below was sequenced from the same sample in a study of vaccination effects on CD4 cells after COVID-19. After expansion with viral peptide pools in the ViraFEST assay, antigen-specific CD4+ T cells were sequenced. Following a roughly 10-day culture, CD4+ T cells were purified. Nucleocapsid antibodies were negative in the vaccine recipients, who had never had SARS-CoV-2 infection. Their specific antigens are unknown. Clones were sequenced by immunoSEQ multiplex PCR, and TCRdb holds only the in-frame ones, with some missing. The data contain tens of thousands of clones, approximately 74% of them singletons. This material consisted of CD4+ T cells from PBMCs cultured with HCoV-NL63 spike peptides, taken before COVID-19 vaccination. These receptors came from a human donor who received a COVID-19 vaccine.

The chain is built from TRBV15 and TRBJ2-7, with TRBD1 identical over 9 bases. This CDR3 has 15 amino acids. Germline V lookup: CDR1 LNHNV, CDR2 YYDKDF (reference sequence). The trim removed 3 bases at V and 3 bases at J, leaving 6 bases unmatched. The CDR3 region has the DNA TGTGCCACCAGCAGCTCGGACAGGGGAAACTACGAGCAGTACGTC. It translates to CATSSSDRGNYEQYV.

The chain couples TRBV7-9 to TRBJ1-2, with TRBD1 as a possible D gene (5 bases). This CDR3 is built from 13 residues. Between the trimmed V and J ends, which lost 5 bases and 2 bases, there was a span of 9 bases. Germline V gene data show CDR1 as SEHNR and CDR2 as FQNEAQ (reference sequence). CDR3 in DNA: TGTGCCAGCAGCGCGACAGCAAACTATGGCTACACCTTC. This sequence encodes CASSATANYGYTF.

The gene calls are TRBV29-1 and TRBJ1-4; D unresolved. This CDR3 has 15 amino acids. Germline V CDR1 and CDR2: SQVTM, ANQGSEA. V was pared by 4 bases and J by 3 bases, with 15 bases between. CDR3 sequence: CSVGPMGLANEKLFF. CDR3 nucleotide sequence: TGCAGCGTTGGACCGATGGGTTTGGCTAATGAAAAACTGTTTTTT.

This chain joins TRBV6-2 or TRBV6-3 and TRBJ2-3, with 10 bases lining up with TRBD1. Trimming at V came to 4 bases and at J to 4 bases, leaving 8 bases not matched to a gene. Germline CDR1 is MNHEY and CDR2 is SVGEGT. The CDR3 extends over 16 amino acids. The CDR3 DNA reads TGTGCCAGCAGTTTGGGGACAGGGGAGCTTTCAGATACGCAGTATTTT. Translated: CASSLGTGELSDTQYF.

The chain is built from TRBV9 and TRBJ1-1, with D tentatively TRBD1 (5 bases). Germline CDR1 and CDR2: SGDLS and YYNGEE. The CDR3 covers 16 residues. Trimming shortened V by 4 bases and J by 1 base, and 17 bases separated the two germline ends. The DNA of the CDR3 is TGTGCCAGCAGCCCTCCGGGACCGCGCCCGAACACTGAAGCTTTCTTT. Translated: CASSPPGPRPNTEAFF. Full variable domain (outside the CDR3, taken from reference TRBV9 and TRBJ1-1): DSGVTQTPKHLITATGQRVTLRCSPRSGDLSVYWYQQSLDQGLQFLIQYYNGEERAKGNILERFSAQQFPDLHSELNLSSLELGDSALYFCASSPPGPRPNTEAFFGQGTRLTVV.

This clone has just one count. In DNA, the CDR3 is TGCAGCGTAAACGATAACACTGAAGCTTTCTTT. Its protein product is CSVNDNTEAFF. The rearrangement uses TRBV29-1 and TRBJ1-1; D not resolved. CDR3 length: 11 residues. The germline V and J ends were trimmed by 6 bases and 2 bases, with 7 bases remaining between them. Germline V gene sequence: CDR1 SQVTM, CDR2 ANQGSEA.

This chain links TRBV7-3 with TRBJ2-3, with D unclear. Germline values: CDR1 SGHTA, CDR2 FQGTGA. The CDR3 loop spans 13 amino acids. The V end lost 3 bases, the J end lost 5 bases, and 9 bases lay between the germline ends. CDR3 DNA: TGTGCCAGCAGCTTGCGCCCCCAAGATACGCAGTATTTT. This translates into CASSLRPQDTQYF. Drawing the rest from reference TRBV7-3 and TRBJ2-3, the complete variable domain is GAGVSQTPSNKVTEKGKYVELRCDPISGHTALYWYRQSLGQGPEFLIYFQGTGAADDSGLPNDRFFAVRPEGSVSTLKIQRTERGDSAVYLCASSLRPQDTQYFGPGTRLTVL.

The chain employs TRBV2 and TRBJ2-3; TRBD1 might be the D (5 bases). Trimming pared 7 bases from V and 5 bases from J, leaving 16 bases between. This CDR3 is 14 amino acids long. Germline CDR1 and CDR2: SNHLY and FYNNEI. The DNA of the CDR3 is TGTGCCAGCACCAGAACCCGACAGATAGATACGCAGTATTTT. Protein product: CASTRTRQIDTQYF.

DNA of the CDR3: TGTGCCAGCAGCAGAGACAGTTTGGTCAAAAACATTCAGTACTTC. The encoded protein is CASSRDSLVKNIQYF. The chain joins TRBV2 to TRBJ2-4; D perhaps matches TRBD1 (5 bases). V lost 6 bases and J 3 bases, leaving 15 bases between the germline ends. Germline values: CDR1 SNHLY, CDR2 FYNNEI. The CDR3 is 15 amino acids.

This clone turned up a few times. The chain combines TRBV15 with TRBJ2-1; D is unclear. The CDR3 covers 13 residues. V gave up 5 bases and J gave up 14 bases, with 19 bases separating them. The germline V gene encodes CDR1 LNHNV and CDR2 YYDKDF (reference sequence). The CDR3 region has the DNA TGTGCCACCAGCCCAACTCCGGGTGCCCCTAAGTTCTTC. It yields the protein CATSPTPGAPKFF.

The chain combines TRBV6-6 with TRBJ2-7; weak D call: TRBD1 (6 bases). Trimming left V 5 bases short and J 3 bases short, with 14 bases between. Germline V lookup: CDR1 MNHNY, CDR2 SVGAGI (reference sequence). The CDR3 has 14 amino acids. The DNA for the CDR3 is TGTGCCAGCAGTATTAGGGACAACGACTACGAGCAGTACGTC. Encoded protein: CASSIRDNDYEQYV.

The chain employs TRBV5-1 and TRBJ1-1; no clear D. Germline CDR1 is SGHRS and CDR2 is YFSETQ. V was cut by 2 bases and J by 1 base, with 6 bases left in between. The CDR3 has 13 amino acids. CDR3 coding DNA: TGCGCCAGCAGCTTAACCCGGAACACTGAAGCTTTCTTT. It translates to CASSLTRNTEAFF.

This chain joins TRBV6-6 and TRBJ2-2, with TRBD1 matching 12 bases. The trim removed 6 bases at V and 8 bases at J, leaving 10 bases unmatched. The CDR3 loop spans 16 amino acids. CDR1 and CDR2 (germline): MNHNY, SVGAGI (reference sequence). As DNA, the CDR3 is TGTGCCAGCAGCTCCGGGACAGGGGGCCTCGGGGGGGAGCTGTTTTTT. This translates into CASSSGTGGLGGELFF.

This clone has just one count. The chain uses TRBV6-5 and TRBJ1-6; D gene uncertain. The germline V gene has CDR1 MNHEY and CDR2 SVGAGI. With 7 bases removed from V and 6 bases from J, the gap between germline ends came to 10 bases. CDR3 length: 13 amino acids. This CDR3 reads CASKPGGNSPLHF. The CDR3 coding sequence is TGTGCCAGCAAGCCCGGTGGTAATTCACCCCTCCACTTT.

This chain connects TRBV5-1 to TRBJ1-2; the D gene is possibly TRBD1 (5 bases). This CDR3 comprises 14 residues. Germline CDR1 and CDR2: SGHRS and YFSETQ. Between the trimmed V and J ends, which lost 1 base and 5 bases, there was a span of 12 bases. The DNA of the CDR3 is TGCGCCAGCAGCTTGCAGGGTGGGAGGTATGGCTACACCTTC. Residues: CASSLQGGRYGYTF. Full variable domain (missing parts from reference TRBV5-1 and TRBJ1-2): KAGVTQTPRYLIKTRGQQVTLSCSPISGHRSVSWYQQTPGQGLQFLFEYFSETQRNKGNFPGRFSGRQFSNSRSEMNVSTLELGDSALYLCASSLQGGRYGYTFGSGTRLTVV.

This clone was observed a handful of times. This chain links TRBV5-1 with TRBJ1-5, with D unresolved. V was shortened by 0 bases and J by 6 bases, with 10 bases between the two germline ends. The CDR3 extends over 14 amino acids. Germline V gives CDR1 SGHRS, CDR2 YFSETQ. CDR3 nucleotide sequence: TGCGCCAGCAGCTTGGAGGGTGGAGGTCAGCCCCAGCATTTT. It yields the protein CASSLEGGGQPQHF.

The J gene is TRBJ1-6, the V gene TRBV5-1, with a weak D call TRBD1 (6 bases). Germline CDR1 is SGHRS and CDR2 is YFSETQ. Trimming pared 0 bases from V and 2 bases from J, leaving 9 bases between. The CDR3 has 16 residues. CDR3 coding DNA: TGCGCCAGCAGCTTGGTGGGACAAACCTATAATTCACCCCTCCACTTT. Residues: CASSLVGQTYNSPLHF.

The rearrangement links TRBV2 to TRBJ1-5; TRBD1 aligns across 10 bases. Germline V lookup: CDR1 SNHLY, CDR2 FYNNEI. The CDR3 consists of 16 residues. The V segment lost 5 bases and the J segment 5 bases; nucleotides outside the gene matches: 9. The chain's CDR3 is CASSSTGGVGDQPQHF. The CDR3 DNA is TGTGCCAGCAGTTCGACAGGGGGCGTGGGTGATCAGCCCCAGCATTTT. Variable domain in full (rest from reference TRBV2 and TRBJ1-5): EPEVTQTPSHQVTQMGQEVILRCVPISNHLYFYWYRQILGQKVEFLVSFYNNEISEKSEIFDDQFSVERPDGSNFTLKIRSTKLEDSAMYFCASSSTGGVGDQPQHFGDGTRLSIL.

The V gene is TRBV5-6, the J gene TRBJ2-1; TRBD1 agrees at 9 bases. Germline V gene lookup returns CDR1 SGHDT and CDR2 YYEEEE. The junction had 8 bases not matched to a gene; V was cut back by 4 bases and J by 6 bases. There are 15 residues in the CDR3. For the CDR3, the DNA is TGTGCCAGCAGCGGCCCCGGGACAGGGCGCAATGAGCAGTTCTTC. Translation: CASSGPGTGRNEQFF.

This clone was seen a single time. This chain connects TRBV2 to TRBJ1-4, with 8 bases identical to TRBD1. CDR1 and CDR2 from the germline V gene are SNHLY and FYNNEI. V trimming: 5 bases; J trimming: 7 bases; junction bases outside the gene matches: 6. The CDR3 extends over 14 amino acids. CDR3 loop: CASSLTGVAEKLFF. The CDR3 DNA follows: TGTGCCAGCAGTTTGACAGGGGTCGCTGAAAAACTGTTTTTT.

The chain combines TRBV12-3 or TRBV12-4 with TRBJ1-2; 7 nucleotides align to TRBD1. The CDR3 spans 13 residues. Trimming took 7 bases from V and 8 from J; bases not matched to a gene: 10. CDR3 DNA: TGTGCCAGCAATGCTGACAGGGTTGGCGGCTACACCTTC. Encoded protein: CASNADRVGGYTF.

The V and J genes are TRBV3-1 (or the pseudogene TRBV3-2) and TRBJ1-2; the D gene is possibly TRBD1 (5 bases). Germline loops: CDR1 LGHDT, CDR2 YNNKEL (reference sequence). Trimming pared 0 bases from V and 2 bases from J, leaving 16 bases between. The CDR3 length is 17 residues. The DNA for the CDR3 is TGTGCCAGCAGCCAAGATCGAAGAGGGGCCGGAAACTATGGCTACACCTTC. Amino acid sequence: CASSQDRRGAGNYGYTF.

V usage is TRBV2 and J usage is TRBJ1-1; no definite D call. Germline lookup yields CDR1 SNHLY and CDR2 FYNNEI. V dropped 2 bases and J dropped 3 bases, with 7 bases sitting between them. The CDR3 spans 13 residues. The CDR3 nucleotides are TGTGCCAGCAGTGAAAGCAGATACACTGAAGCTTTCTTT. Translated: CASSESRYTEAFF.

The CDR3, as DNA: TGTGCCAGCAGTGCAGAGAGCTCCTATAATTCACCCCTCCACTTT. Protein product: CASSAESSYNSPLHF. The gene calls are TRBV2 and TRBJ1-6; D gene ambiguous. The germline gives CDR1 SNHLY, CDR2 FYNNEI. Trimming removed 4 bases at V and 0 bases at J, with 7 bases between. This CDR3 region has 15 residues.

CDR3: CATSRGATETQYF. The CDR3 DNA sequence: TGTGCCACCAGCAGAGGGGCCACAGAGACCCAGTACTTC. This rearrangement joins TRBV15 to TRBJ2-5; D ambiguous. The CDR3 sequence is 13 residues long. V lost 1 base to trimming and J lost 4 bases, with 7 bases between them. Germline loops: CDR1 LNHNV, CDR2 YYDKDF (reference sequence).

For the CDR3, the DNA is TGTGCTAGTGGGCCGGGACAGGGTTTTAGGGAGACCCAGTACTTC. Translated, it gives CASGPGQGFRETQYF. The chain is built from TRBV12-5 and TRBJ2-5, with TRBD1 matching 9 bases. The CDR3 contains 15 residues. Per germline, CDR1 LGHNT and CDR2 FRNRAP. Trimming removed 6 bases from V and 5 bases from J; junction bases left unmatched: 10.

This rearrangement joins TRBV15 to TRBJ1-1, with 9 bases fitting TRBD1. This CDR3 has 15 residues. Germline V gene lookup returns CDR1 LNHNV and CDR2 YYDKDF (reference sequence). V was clipped by 5 bases and J by 1 base; unmatched bases: 5. CDR3 region: CATSGQGRGNTEAFF. CDR3 nucleotides: TGTGCCACCAGCGGACAGGGGCGGGGGAACACTGAAGCTTTCTTT. Full variable domain (rest looked up from reference TRBV15 and TRBJ1-1): DAMVIQNPRYQVTQFGKPVTLSCSQTLNHNVMYWYQQKSSQAPKLLFHYYDKDFNNEADTPDNFQSRRPNTSFCFLDIRSPGLGDTAMYLCATSGQGRGNTEAFFGQGTRLTVV.

This clone appeared a few times. The chain recombines TRBV6-5 with TRBJ1-1; D not resolved. Trimming stripped 2 bases from V and 1 base from J, with 8 bases between. The V gene's germline CDR1 is MNHEY and CDR2 SVGAGI. The CDR3 spans 14 residues. Here the CDR3 DNA reads TGTGCCAGCAGTTACGACAATTCGAACACTGAAGCTTTCTTT. Amino acid sequence: CASSYDNSNTEAFF.

The V gene is TRBV6-5, the J gene TRBJ1-6; 7 nucleotides agree with TRBD1. This CDR3 is 14 amino acids long. Germline trimming cut 4 bases from V and 8 bases from J; bases unmatched to any gene: 5. Germline V gene lookup returns CDR1 MNHEY and CDR2 SVGAGI. The CDR3 nucleotides read TGTGCCAGCAGTTCGGACAGGTTCGATTCACCCCTCCACTTT. It yields the protein CASSSDRFDSPLHF.

The chain has TRBV7-2 and TRBJ2-5, with 7 bases lining up with TRBD2. The CDR3 runs to 16 residues. Trimming took 3 bases from V and 1 from J; bases not matched to a gene: 8. CDR1 is SGHTA, CDR2 FQGNSA, per germline. The CDR3 nucleotides read TGTGCCAGCAGCTTGGGACTATCCACATCCCAAGAGACCCAGTACTTC. Translation gives CASSLGLSTSQETQYF.